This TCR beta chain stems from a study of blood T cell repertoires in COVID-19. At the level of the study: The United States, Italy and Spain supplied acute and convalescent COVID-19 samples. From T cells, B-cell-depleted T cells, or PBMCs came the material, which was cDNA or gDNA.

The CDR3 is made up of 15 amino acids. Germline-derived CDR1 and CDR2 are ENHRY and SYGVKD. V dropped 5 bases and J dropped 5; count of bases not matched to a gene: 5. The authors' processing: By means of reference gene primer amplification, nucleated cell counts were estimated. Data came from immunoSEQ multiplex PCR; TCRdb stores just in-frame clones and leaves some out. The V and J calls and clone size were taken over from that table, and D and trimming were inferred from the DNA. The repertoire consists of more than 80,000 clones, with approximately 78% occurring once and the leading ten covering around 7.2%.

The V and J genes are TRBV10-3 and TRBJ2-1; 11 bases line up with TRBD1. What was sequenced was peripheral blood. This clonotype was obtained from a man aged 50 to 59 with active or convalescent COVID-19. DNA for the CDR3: TGTGCCATCAGTCGGCCGGGACAGGGGGACAATGAGCAGTTCTTC. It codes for CAISRPGQGDNEQFF.